This TCR beta chain was sequenced in a study of CD8 T cells in ankylosing spondylitis. This clonotype has more than one count but fewer than ten. Germline assignment: CDR1 SGHTA and CDR2 FQGNSA. The CDR3 loop spans 13 amino acids. Between the trimmed V and J ends, which lost 9 bases and 5 bases, there was a span of 17 bases. One entry per CDR3 protein, called by TCRdb with MiXCR from the 5' RACE reads. The sample has roughly 180,000 distinct CDR3 sequences, around 13% seen once. This sequence was found in a female donor with ankylosing spondylitis or in good health (not recorded which). This chain connects TRBV7-2 to TRBJ2-7; weak D call: TRBD1 (6 bases). The sequenced sample was blood, either unsorted or a sorted T cell fraction (not recorded which). The DNA for the CDR3 is TGTGCCAGTGGGGGACATCGTAAAAACGAGCAGTACTTC. Its translation is CASGGHRKNEQYF. Looking up the rest from reference TRBV7-2 and TRBJ2-7 gives the full variable domain: GAGVSQSPSNKVTEKGKDVELRCDPISGHTALYWYRQSLGQGLEFLIYFQGNSAPDKSGLPSDRFSAERTGGSVSTLTIQRTQQEDSAVYLCASGGHRKNEQYFGPGTRLTVT.